This T cell receptor beta chain was found in a study of T cell repertoires in cytomegalovirus infection. The overall study: Shared public TCR beta signatures pointed to both CMV infection and a matching HLA type. Overall study results and limits: It was HLA-C-restricted CMV-specific TCR beta clonotypes that dominated the response ex vivo.

Regarding this clonotype: Its antigen is as yet unknown.

Germline V gene sequence: CDR1 WNHNN, CDR2 SYGVQD (reference sequence). This CDR3 is 13 amino acids long. J was trimmed by 5 bases and V by 5 bases; bases with no gene match: 3. Each CDR3 protein is one row after TCRdb ran MiXCR on the reads. The sample includes roughly 320,000 distinct CDR3 sequences, around 10% of them seen just once. This clonotype originated in a human donor in good health (CMV status not recorded). Some clones in this sample may be carry-over from other donors' samples. Source material: PBMCs. The V gene is TRBV10-1, the J gene TRBJ2-7; 10 positions agree with TRBD2. The CDR3 protein is CASSTGTSDEQYF. DNA for the CDR3: TGCGCCAGCAGTACCGGGACTAGCGACGAGCAGTACTTC.